What follows are 15 T cell receptor beta chains derived from one specimen sequenced in a study of blood T cell repertoires in COVID-19. Assay used: immunoSEQ multiplex PCR; TCRdb lists only in-frame clones, some missing. Among 100,000 or so clones listed, around 87% were seen once. The sequenced sample was peripheral blood. The receptors were sampled from a woman under 40 with acute or convalescent COVID-19.

This clone came up once. This chain joins TRBV3-1 (or the pseudogene TRBV3-2) and TRBJ2-2; D perhaps matches TRBD1 (6 bases). Looked up from germline, CDR1 is LGHDT and CDR2 is YNNKEL (reference sequence). CDR3 length: 13 amino acids. Trimming removed 6 bases at V and 2 bases at J, with 7 bases between. CDR3 bases: TGTGCCAGCAGACAGGGAAACACCGGGGAGCTGTTTTTT. This translates into CASRQGNTGELFF.

Worth noting for this clone: This specimen includes other DNA sequences encoding the same CDR3. The V call is TRBV7-2, the J call TRBJ2-7; the D gene is possibly TRBD1 (6 bases). Germline CDR1 SGHTA, CDR2 FQGNSA. The V and J ends lost 3 bases and 4 bases respectively, with 10 bases between them. The CDR3 contains 13 residues. The CDR3 spells CASSLRQDYEQYF. CDR3 coding DNA: TGTGCCAGCAGCTTGAGACAGGATTACGAGCAGTACTTC. The full variable domain, completed using reference TRBV7-2 and TRBJ2-7, is GAGVSQSPSNKVTEKGKDVELRCDPISGHTALYWYRQSLGQGLEFLIYFQGNSAPDKSGLPSDRFSAERTGGSVSTLTIQRTQQEDSAVYLCASSLRQDYEQYFGPGTRLTVT.

Only a few counts were recorded for this clone. The J gene is TRBJ2-3, the V gene TRBV4-1; TRBD2 agrees at 10 bases. This CDR3 comprises 15 residues. With V trimmed by 2 bases and J by 3 bases, 2 bases remained unmatched. The V gene's germline CDR1 is MGHRA and CDR2 YSYEKL. The CDR3 here is CASSQLAGVTDTQYF. The CDR3 nucleotides are TGCGCCAGCAGCCAACTAGCGGGGGTGACAGATACGCAGTATTTT.

This clone was found once. This chain joins TRBV18 and TRBJ2-1; 11 nucleotides agree with TRBD2. The J segment lost 5 bases and the V segment lost 2 bases, leaving 14 bases of the junction unmatched. The germline gives CDR1 KGHSH, CDR2 LQKENI. There are 19 residues in the CDR3. The chain's CDR3 is CASSPRISASGGSDNEQFF. The CDR3 DNA follows: TGTGCCAGCTCACCAAGGATTTCGGCTAGCGGGGGGTCGGACAATGAGCAGTTCTTC.

This clone was observed once. The V and J genes are TRBV3-1 (or the pseudogene TRBV3-2) and TRBJ2-7; TRBD2 aligns across 8 bases. Germline V lookup: CDR1 LGHDT, CDR2 YNNKEL (reference sequence). Losses at the gene ends were 5 bases for V and 2 bases for J; bases not matched to a gene: 8. This CDR3 has 15 amino acids. This CDR3 is CASSAPGTRAYEQYF. In DNA form, the CDR3 reads TGTGCCAGCAGCGCCCCCGGGACTAGGGCCTACGAGCAGTACTTC.

The genes are TRBV11-3 and TRBJ2-2; tentative D call: TRBD1 (5 bases). CDR3 length equals 18 residues. Trimming pared 6 bases from V and 0 bases from J, leaving 20 bases between. Per germline, CDR1 SGHNT and CDR2 YENEEA. CDR3 sequence reads: CASSLGQFWGANTGELFF. The CDR3 DNA reads TGTGCCAGCAGTCTTGGACAATTTTGGGGTGCGAACACCGGGGAGCTGTTTTTT. The variable domain in full, with the rest retrieved from reference TRBV11-3 and TRBJ2-2, is EAGVVQSPRYKIIEKKQPVAFWCNPISGHNTLYWYLQNLGQGPELLIRYENEEAVDDSQLPKDRFSAERLKGVDSTLKIQPAELGDSAVYLCASSLGQFWGANTGELFFGEGSRLTVL.

This chain connects TRBV6-2 or TRBV6-3 to TRBJ1-1; TRBD1 might be the D (6 bases). The CDR3 runs to 15 residues. Trimming pared 0 bases from V and 11 bases from J, leaving 19 bases between. Looked up from germline, CDR1 is MNHEY and CDR2 is SVGEGT. CDR3 amino acids: CASSYSRGSKTPAFF. Here the CDR3 DNA reads TGTGCCAGCAGTTACTCGAGGGGGTCCAAAACTCCGGCTTTCTTT.

The chain uses TRBV4-1 and TRBJ1-5, with 12 bases that match TRBD1. From germline, CDR1 is MGHRA and CDR2 YSYEKL. The ends lost 3 bases at V and 1 base at J; junction bases unmatched: 7. The CDR3 runs 18 residues. CDR3 sequence: CASSQPGQGARSNQPQHF. The CDR3 bases are TGCGCCAGCAGCCAGCCGGGACAGGGGGCTAGGAGCAATCAGCCCCAGCATTTT.

The V gene is TRBV5-1, the J gene TRBJ1-3; unclear D gene. The CDR3 length is 14 residues. V was clipped by 4 bases and J by 8 bases, with 16 bases between them. Germline V gene sequence: CDR1 SGHRS, CDR2 YFSETQ. Here the CDR3 DNA reads TGCGCCAGCAGCCCGACGGCAGCTGCGGACACCATATATTTT. The encoded protein is CASSPTAAADTIYF.

The chain recombines TRBV5-6 with TRBJ2-3, with TRBD2 as a possible D gene (5 bases). The CDR3 totals 12 residues. Germline CDR1 is SGHDT and CDR2 is YYEEEE. V dropped 4 bases and J dropped 8 bases, with 11 bases sitting between them. The CDR3 DNA sequence: TGTGCCAGCAGCGCCGGGGTGGCTACGCAGTATTTT. This codes for CASSAGVATQYF.

This rearrangement joins TRBV12-3 or TRBV12-4 to TRBJ1-2; maybe TRBD1 (5 bases). V lost 3 bases and J lost 8, with 13 bases in between. The CDR3 loop spans 13 amino acids. The CDR3 reads CASSLKGQSGYTF. The CDR3 DNA is TGTGCCAGCAGTTTGAAGGGGCAGTCCGGCTACACCTTC.

V usage is TRBV27 and J usage is TRBJ1-4, with D possibly TRBD1 on 5 matching bases. The ends were cut back, 3 bases at V and 8 bases at J, with 13 bases in the middle. CDR3 length equals 14 residues. Germline CDR1 MNHEY, CDR2 SMNVEV (reference sequence). The CDR3, as DNA: TGTGCCAGCAGTTTCGGGGGACTGGGAGAAAAACTGTTTTTT. Encoded protein: CASSFGGLGEKLFF.

This chain connects TRBV30 to TRBJ1-2, with 10 bases lining up with TRBD1. The CDR3 is 15 residues long. CDR1 is GTSNPN, CDR2 SVGIG, per germline (reference sequence). V gave up 2 bases and J gave up 2 bases; unmatched junction bases: 5. CDR3 protein: CAWSRSGQGNYGYTF. The CDR3 DNA reads TGTGCCTGGAGTCGTTCGGGACAGGGGAACTATGGCTACACCTTC.

The rearrangement uses TRBV6-5 and TRBJ1-3; D is uncertain. CDR3 length equals 13 residues. V shed 2 bases and J shed 4 bases, with 6 bases lying between them. Germline V lookup: CDR1 MNHEY, CDR2 SVGAGI. The CDR3 bases are TGTGCCAGCAGTTACCGTCAGGGAAACACCATATATTTT. Translation: CASSYRQGNTIYF.

V usage is TRBV12-3 or TRBV12-4 and J usage is TRBJ1-6, with D possibly TRBD1 on 5 matching bases. V gave up 4 bases and J gave up 10 bases, with 8 bases separating them. The CDR3 sequence is 12 residues long. The CDR3 loop is CASSWGGSPLHF. The CDR3 bases are TGTGCCAGCAGTTGGGGGGGGTCACCCCTCCACTTT.